These 3 T cell receptor beta chains were all obtained from the same sample, sequenced in a study of shared T cell receptors in the human thymus. Some clones are missing from TCRdb's copy, which holds only in-frame ones; the method was immunoSEQ multiplex PCR. The sample lists hundreds of thousands of clones; roughly 94% were seen once. The material sequenced was thymocytes. The receptors here all came from a human donor.

The rearrangement links TRBV7-9 to TRBJ2-5; D unresolved. The CDR3 covers 16 residues. The V gene's germline CDR1 is SEHNR and CDR2 FQNEAQ (reference sequence). The V end lost 1 base, the J end lost 6 bases, and 18 bases lay between the germline ends. The DNA of the CDR3 is TGTGCCAGCAGCTTAGTGTTGGGCCCCCGGGTTAAGACCCAGTACTTC. Translated: CASSLVLGPRVKTQYF.

V gene TRBV2 combines with J gene TRBJ2-5; weak D call: TRBD2 (5 bases). The CDR3 is made up of 16 amino acids. Germline V gives CDR1 SNHLY, CDR2 FYNNEI. Trimming stripped 4 bases from V and 2 bases from J, with 17 bases between. CDR3 sequence: CASSVKRGPPQETQYF. CDR3 nucleotides: TGTGCCAGCAGTGTAAAGCGAGGGCCACCACAAGAGACCCAGTACTTC.

The chain carries TRBV28 and TRBJ1-4; no reliable D call. In germline, CDR1 is MDHEN, CDR2 SYDVKM. The CDR3 totals 14 residues. The germline V and J ends were trimmed by 5 bases and 5 bases, with 12 bases remaining between them. CDR3 bases: TGTGCCAGCAGTCCGACACCTGAGAATGAAAAACTGTTTTTT. This codes for CASSPTPENEKLFF.